The rows below give T cell receptor beta chains drawn from one sample of a study of T-cell reconstitution after alpha-beta-depleted transplantation in children. TCRdb re-called the PCR reads with MiXCR, one entry per CDR3 protein. The repertoire holds almost 600,000 distinct CDR3 sequences, with 27% as singletons. The input for sequencing was PBMCs, taken before TCRalphabeta/CD19-depleted stem cell transplant. The receptor source for this set is a boy under three years old with Wiskott-Aldrich syndrome, due to receive a stem cell transplant. CDR3s include the opening cysteine and the closing phenylalanine or tryptophan. Each record gives: V gene, clone size, J gene, D gene, CDR3 protein, CDR3 DNA. D genes are given only for firm matches. The size entry is marked missing in some rows and otherwise reads once, few, many or a size class.

V gene: TRBV20-1
clone size: .
J gene: TRBJ1-3
D gene: .
CDR3 protein: CSARYSSGNTIYF
CDR3 DNA: TGCAGTGCTAGATATTCCTCTGGAAACACCATATATTTT

V gene: TRBV20-1
clone size: few
J gene: TRBJ2-7
D gene: TRBD2
CDR3 protein: CSAAHPGLAAYEQYF
CDR3 DNA: TGCAGTGCCGCCCATCCGGGACTAGCGGCTTACGAGCAGTACTTC

V gene: TRBV20-1
clone size: few
J gene: TRBJ2-7
D gene: TRBD1
CDR3 protein: CSAGRGGTGVNEQYF
CDR3 DNA: TGCAGTGCTGGAAGAGGGGGGACAGGGGTAAACGAGCAGTACTTC

V gene: TRBV7-6
clone size: .
J gene: TRBJ2-1
D gene: .
CDR3 protein: CASSPGTSLLGGEQFF
CDR3 DNA: TGTGCCAGCAGCCCCGGGACATCCCTTCTGGGGGGTGAGCAGTTCTTC

V gene: TRBV5-1
clone size: few
J gene: TRBJ1-1
D gene: .
CDR3 protein: CASSSRPPQVNTEAFF
CDR3 DNA: TGCGCCAGCAGCTCACGCCCCCCCCAGGTGAACACTGAAGCTTTCTTT

V gene: TRBV29-1
clone size: once
J gene: TRBJ2-7
D gene: TRBD2
CDR3 protein: CSVRPGTSDRYEQYF
CDR3 DNA: TGCAGCGTTCGTCCCGGGACTAGCGACCGATACGAGCAGTACTTC

V gene: TRBV18
clone size: .
J gene: TRBJ1-1
D gene: .
CDR3 protein: CASSLKLGDADLIF
CDR3 DNA: TGTGCCAGCTCACTAAAACTAGGGGATGCGGACCTGATTTTT

V gene: TRBV29-1
clone size: .
J gene: TRBJ2-7
D gene: TRBD2
CDR3 protein: CSVAGLAGHEQYF
CDR3 DNA: TGCAGCGTCGCGGGACTAGCGGGACACGAGCAGTACTTC

V gene: TRBV10-3
clone size: .
J gene: TRBJ1-4
D gene: .
CDR3 protein: CAIRRVDSEKLFF
CDR3 DNA: TGTGCCATCAGGAGGGTCGATAGTGAAAAACTGTTTTTT

V gene: TRBV4-1
clone size: .
J gene: TRBJ2-7
D gene: .
CDR3 protein: CASSQGTAAYEQYF
CDR3 DNA: TGCGCCAGCAGCCAAGGGACGGCCGCCTACGAGCAGTACTTC

V gene: TRBV20-1
clone size: .
J gene: TRBJ1-6
D gene: .
CDR3 protein: CSARFPSWNSPLHF
CDR3 DNA: TGCAGTGCTAGGTTCCCTAGTTGGAATTCACCCCTCCACTTT

V gene: TRBV5-1
clone size: .
J gene: TRBJ2-5
D gene: .
CDR3 protein: CASSLRGVGETQYF
CDR3 DNA: TGCGCCAGCAGCCTACGGGGAGTAGGGGAGACCCAGTACTTC

V gene: TRBV4-2
clone size: .
J gene: TRBJ2-7
D gene: TRBD2
CDR3 protein: CASSQDPAGVTHEQYF
CDR3 DNA: TGTGCCAGCAGCCAAGACCCAGCGGGAGTTACACACGAGCAGTACTTC

V gene: TRBV5-1
clone size: .
J gene: TRBJ2-2
D gene: .
CDR3 protein: CASSTLGGENTGELFF
CDR3 DNA: TGCGCCAGCAGCACCTTGGGCGGGGAGAACACCGGGGAGCTGTTTTTT

V gene: TRBV2
clone size: few
J gene: TRBJ2-5
D gene: .
CDR3 protein: CASSAPTAGIRETQYF
CDR3 DNA: TGTGCCAGCAGTGCCCCGACTGCGGGTATCAGGGAGACCCAGTACTTC

V gene: TRBV24-1
clone size: .
J gene: TRBJ2-1
D gene: TRBD2
CDR3 protein: CATSDGAGDEQFF
CDR3 DNA: TGTGCCACCAGTGATGGAGCGGGAGATGAGCAGTTCTTC

V gene: TRBV5-1
clone size: few
J gene: TRBJ2-5
D gene: TRBD2
CDR3 protein: CASSLGGTSGIQETQYF
CDR3 DNA: TGCGCCAGCAGCTTGGGGGGGACTAGCGGGATTCAAGAGACCCAGTACTTC

V gene: TRBV20-1
clone size: few
J gene: TRBJ2-2
D gene: TRBD2
CDR3 protein: CSASYAGTSGAGELFF
CDR3 DNA: TGCAGTGCTAGTTACGCCGGGACTAGCGGGGCCGGGGAGCTGTTTTTT

V gene: TRBV9
clone size: .
J gene: TRBJ2-1
D gene: TRBD2
CDR3 protein: CASSVVSSGSYNEQFF
CDR3 DNA: TGTGCCAGCAGCGTAGTCTCTAGCGGGAGCTACAATGAGCAGTTCTTC

V gene: TRBV5-1
clone size: .
J gene: TRBJ2-1
D gene: .
CDR3 protein: CASSLPSLSSYNEQFF
CDR3 DNA: TGCGCCAGCAGCTTGCCTAGCCTTAGCTCCTACAATGAGCAGTTCTTC

V gene: TRBV5-1
clone size: .
J gene: TRBJ2-1
D gene: .
CDR3 protein: CASTLAGHGMGYNEQFF
CDR3 DNA: TGCGCCAGCACCTTGGCCGGGCATGGGATGGGCTACAATGAGCAGTTCTTC

V gene: TRBV5-1
clone size: few
J gene: TRBJ2-6
D gene: .
CDR3 protein: CASGTGLGANVLTF
CDR3 DNA: TGCGCCAGCGGAACCGGGCTTGGGGCCAACGTCCTGACTTTC

V gene: TRBV15
clone size: few
J gene: TRBJ1-5
D gene: .
CDR3 protein: CATSTALPGQPQHF
CDR3 DNA: TGTGCCACCAGCACGGCTCTACCGGGGCAGCCCCAGCATTTT

V gene: TRBV5-5
clone size: .
J gene: TRBJ2-1
D gene: TRBD2
CDR3 protein: CASSPWLGSGRAGEQFF
CDR3 DNA: TGTGCCAGCAGCCCGTGGCTCGGTAGCGGGAGGGCCGGGGAGCAGTTCTTC

V gene: TRBV10-3
clone size: .
J gene: TRBJ2-7
D gene: TRBD2
CDR3 protein: CAISDRLLGLAGYEQYF
CDR3 DNA: TGTGCCATCAGTGATAGGCTGCTGGGACTAGCGGGGTACGAGCAGTACTTC

V gene: TRBV20-1
clone size: few
J gene: TRBJ1-3
D gene: .
CDR3 protein: CSALEPSGNTIYF
CDR3 DNA: TGCAGTGCGTTAGAGCCCTCTGGAAACACCATATATTTT

V gene: TRBV5-5
clone size: .
J gene: TRBJ2-3
D gene: .
CDR3 protein: CASSLKPGHTDTQYF
CDR3 DNA: TGTGCCAGCAGCCTAAAACCGGGACACACAGATACGCAGTATTTT

V gene: TRBV12-3/TRBV12-4
clone size: .
J gene: TRBJ2-3
D gene: TRBD2
CDR3 protein: CASTLGLAGEQDTQYF
CDR3 DNA: TGTGCCAGCACCCTGGGGCTAGCGGGAGAACAAGATACGCAGTATTTT

V gene: TRBV6-1
clone size: few
J gene: TRBJ2-3
D gene: TRBD2
CDR3 protein: CASLRGTSGRADADTQYF
CDR3 DNA: TGTGCCAGCCTTAGGGGGACTAGCGGGAGGGCCGATGCAGATACGCAGTATTTT

V gene: TRBV18
clone size: .
J gene: TRBJ2-1
D gene: TRBD1
CDR3 protein: CAGSPLRTGSSSYNEQFF
CDR3 DNA: TGTGCCGGCTCACCACTGCGGACAGGCTCGAGCTCCTACAATGAGCAGTTCTTC

V gene: TRBV29-1
clone size: few
J gene: TRBJ2-3
D gene: .
CDR3 protein: CSVMVSYTQYF
CDR3 DNA: TGCAGCGTTATGGTCTCGTATACGCAGTATTTT

V gene: TRBV28
clone size: few
J gene: TRBJ2-7
D gene: .
CDR3 protein: CASSQAARGYEQYF
CDR3 DNA: TGTGCCAGCAGCCAAGCCGCGCGGGGCTACGAGCAGTACTTC

V gene: TRBV4-1
clone size: few
J gene: TRBJ1-6
D gene: .
CDR3 protein: CASSQEGTSGSPLHF
CDR3 DNA: TGCGCCAGCAGCCAAGAAGGCACCTCTGGTTCACCCCTCCACTTT

V gene: TRBV3-1
clone size: few
J gene: TRBJ2-3
D gene: TRBD2
CDR3 protein: CASSQLRTSGTDTQYF
CDR3 DNA: TGTGCCAGCAGCCAATTAAGAACTAGCGGCACAGATACGCAGTATTTT

V gene: TRBV20-1
clone size: .
J gene: TRBJ1-5
D gene: .
CDR3 protein: CSASTGIQNQPQHF
CDR3 DNA: TGCAGTGCTAGTACAGGGATTCAAAATCAGCCCCAGCATTTT

V gene: TRBV29-1
clone size: few
J gene: TRBJ1-1
D gene: .
CDR3 protein: CSVSRKVANTEAFF
CDR3 DNA: TGCAGTGTTTCTCGTAAGGTAGCGAACACTGAAGCTTTCTTT

V gene: TRBV24-1
clone size: few
J gene: TRBJ2-1
D gene: TRBD1
CDR3 protein: CATSETGTGNNEQFF
CDR3 DNA: TGTGCCACCAGTGAGACCGGGACAGGGAACAATGAGCAGTTCTTC

V gene: TRBV6-1
clone size: .
J gene: TRBJ1-2
D gene: .
CDR3 protein: CASSRGGNYGYTF
CDR3 DNA: TGTGCCAGCAGTCGGGGGGGGAACTATGGCTACACCTTC

V gene: TRBV29-1
clone size: few
J gene: TRBJ2-1
D gene: TRBD2
CDR3 protein: CSVGPSGIEQFF
CDR3 DNA: TGCAGCGTTGGGCCTAGCGGGATAGAGCAGTTCTTC

V gene: TRBV20-1
clone size: few
J gene: TRBJ2-1
D gene: TRBD2
CDR3 protein: CSATRTPSGIYNEQFF
CDR3 DNA: TGCAGTGCTACTCGAACCCCTAGCGGGATCTACAATGAGCAGTTCTTC

V gene: TRBV7-9
clone size: few
J gene: TRBJ2-1
D gene: TRBD2
CDR3 protein: CASSLGLAGGLSYNEQFF
CDR3 DNA: TGTGCCAGCAGCTTAGGACTAGCGGGAGGGCTATCCTACAATGAGCAGTTCTTC

V gene: TRBV3-1
clone size: .
J gene: TRBJ2-7
D gene: .
CDR3 protein: CASSQGLSTYEQYF
CDR3 DNA: TGTGCCAGCAGCCAAGGCCTCTCCACCTACGAGCAGTACTTC

V gene: TRBV20-1
clone size: .
J gene: TRBJ2-4
D gene: .
CDR3 protein: CSARLLAKNIQYF
CDR3 DNA: TGCAGTGCTCGTTTGTTAGCCAAAAACATTCAGTACTTC

V gene: TRBV20-1
clone size: few
J gene: TRBJ2-2
D gene: .
CDR3 protein: CSAVRTGELFF
CDR3 DNA: TGCAGTGCTGTCCGAACCGGGGAGCTGTTTTTT

V gene: TRBV3-1
clone size: few
J gene: TRBJ2-1
D gene: TRBD2
CDR3 protein: CASSTRTRYYNEQFF
CDR3 DNA: TGTGCCAGCAGCACCCGGACTAGATACTACAATGAGCAGTTCTTC

V gene: TRBV5-1
clone size: .
J gene: TRBJ2-7
D gene: .
CDR3 protein: CASGESSSYEQYF
CDR3 DNA: TGCGCCAGCGGGGAGTCTTCAAGCTACGAGCAGTACTTC

V gene: TRBV7-2
clone size: .
J gene: TRBJ2-7
D gene: .
CDR3 protein: CASSRLRFSYEQYF
CDR3 DNA: TGTGCCAGCAGCCGATTGCGTTTCTCCTACGAGCAGTACTTC

V gene: TRBV20-1
clone size: .
J gene: TRBJ2-5
D gene: .
CDR3 protein: CSADRATQETQYF
CDR3 DNA: TGCAGTGCCGACCGGGCCACCCAAGAGACCCAGTACTTC